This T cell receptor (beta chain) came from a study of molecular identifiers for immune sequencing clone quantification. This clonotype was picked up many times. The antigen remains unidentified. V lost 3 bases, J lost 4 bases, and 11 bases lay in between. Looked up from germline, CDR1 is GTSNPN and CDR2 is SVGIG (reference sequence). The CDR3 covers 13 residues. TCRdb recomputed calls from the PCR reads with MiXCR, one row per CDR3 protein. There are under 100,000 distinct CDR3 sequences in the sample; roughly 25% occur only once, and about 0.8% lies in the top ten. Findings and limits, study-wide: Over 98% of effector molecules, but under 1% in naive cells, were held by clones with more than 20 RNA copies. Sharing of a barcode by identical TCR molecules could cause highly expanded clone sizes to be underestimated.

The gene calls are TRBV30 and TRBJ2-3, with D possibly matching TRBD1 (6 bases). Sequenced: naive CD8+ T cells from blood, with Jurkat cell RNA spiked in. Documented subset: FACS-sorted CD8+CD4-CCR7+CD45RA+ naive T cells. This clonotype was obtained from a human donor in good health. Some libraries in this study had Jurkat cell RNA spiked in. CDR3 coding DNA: TGTGCCTGGAGGGGGGCAGCGGCAGATACGCAGTATTTT. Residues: CAWRGAAADTQYF.